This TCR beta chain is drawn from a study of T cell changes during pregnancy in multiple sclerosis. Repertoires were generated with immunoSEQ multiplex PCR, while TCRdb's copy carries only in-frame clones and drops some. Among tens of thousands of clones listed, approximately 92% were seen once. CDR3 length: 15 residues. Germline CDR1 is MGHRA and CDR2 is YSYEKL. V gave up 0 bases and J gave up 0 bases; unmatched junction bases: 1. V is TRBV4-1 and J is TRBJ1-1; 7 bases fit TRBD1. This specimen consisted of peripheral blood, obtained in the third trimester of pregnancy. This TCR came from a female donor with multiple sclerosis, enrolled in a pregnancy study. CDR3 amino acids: CASSQEQGLNTEAFF. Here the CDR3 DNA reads TGCGCCAGCAGCCAAGAACAGGGGTTGAACACTGAAGCTTTCTTT.